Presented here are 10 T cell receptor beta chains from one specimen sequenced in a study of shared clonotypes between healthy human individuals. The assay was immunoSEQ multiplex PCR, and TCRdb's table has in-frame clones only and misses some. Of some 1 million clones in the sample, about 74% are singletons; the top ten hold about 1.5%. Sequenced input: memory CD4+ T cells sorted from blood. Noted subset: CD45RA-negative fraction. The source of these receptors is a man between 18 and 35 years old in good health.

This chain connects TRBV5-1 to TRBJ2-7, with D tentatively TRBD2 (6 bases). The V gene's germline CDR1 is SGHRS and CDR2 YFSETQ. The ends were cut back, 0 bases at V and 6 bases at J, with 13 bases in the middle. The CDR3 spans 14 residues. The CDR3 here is CASSLVDGGSEQYF. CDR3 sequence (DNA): TGCGCCAGCAGCTTGGTTGATGGGGGGAGCGAGCAGTACTTC.

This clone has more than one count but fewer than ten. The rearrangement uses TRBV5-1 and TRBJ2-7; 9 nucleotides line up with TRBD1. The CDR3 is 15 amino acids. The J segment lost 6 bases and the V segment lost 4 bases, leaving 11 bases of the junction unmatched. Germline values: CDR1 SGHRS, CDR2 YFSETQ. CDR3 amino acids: CASSHRTGELGEQYF. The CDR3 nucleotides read TGCGCCAGCAGCCACCGGACAGGGGAGCTTGGCGAGCAGTACTTC.

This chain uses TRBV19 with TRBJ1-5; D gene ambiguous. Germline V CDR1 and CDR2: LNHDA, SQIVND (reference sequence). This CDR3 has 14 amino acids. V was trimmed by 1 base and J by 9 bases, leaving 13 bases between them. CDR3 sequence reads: CASSIAGGETPQHF. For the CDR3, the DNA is TGTGCCAGTAGTATAGCTGGCGGGGAGACGCCCCAGCATTTT.

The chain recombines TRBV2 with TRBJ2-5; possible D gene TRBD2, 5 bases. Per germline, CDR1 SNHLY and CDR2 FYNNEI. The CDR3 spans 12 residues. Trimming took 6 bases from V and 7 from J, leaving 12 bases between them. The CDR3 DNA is TGTGCCAGCAGGGACTTCAGCGGGACCCAGTACTTC. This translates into CASRDFSGTQYF.

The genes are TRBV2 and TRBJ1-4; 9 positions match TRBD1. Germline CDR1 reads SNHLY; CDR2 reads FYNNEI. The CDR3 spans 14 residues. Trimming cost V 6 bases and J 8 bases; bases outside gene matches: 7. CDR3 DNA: TGTGCCAGCAGGTCTGACAGGGGGAGGGAAAAACTGTTTTTT. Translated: CASRSDRGREKLFF.

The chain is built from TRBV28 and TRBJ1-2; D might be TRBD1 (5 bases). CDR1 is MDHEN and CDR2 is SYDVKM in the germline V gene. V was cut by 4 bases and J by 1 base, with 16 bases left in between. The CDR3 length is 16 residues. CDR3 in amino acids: CASSSTTGGFNYGYTF. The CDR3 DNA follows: TGTGCCAGCAGTTCCACCACTGGGGGATTTAACTATGGCTACACCTTC.

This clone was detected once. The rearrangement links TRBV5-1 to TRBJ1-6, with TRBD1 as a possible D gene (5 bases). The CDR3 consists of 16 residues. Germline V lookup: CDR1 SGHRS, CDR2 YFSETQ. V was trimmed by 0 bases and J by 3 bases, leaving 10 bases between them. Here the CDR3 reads CASSLAQGFYNSPLHF. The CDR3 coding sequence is TGCGCCAGCAGCTTGGCCCAGGGCTTCTATAATTCACCCCTCCACTTT.

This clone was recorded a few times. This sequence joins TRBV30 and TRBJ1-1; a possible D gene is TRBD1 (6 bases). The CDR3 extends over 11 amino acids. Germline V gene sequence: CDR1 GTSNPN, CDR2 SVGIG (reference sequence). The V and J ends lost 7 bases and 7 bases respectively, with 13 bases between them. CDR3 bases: TGTGCCTCAAAAAGACAGGTTGAAGCTTTCTTT. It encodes CASKRQVEAFF.

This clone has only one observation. The CDR3: CTSSQDRASETYEQYF. CDR3 nucleotide sequence: TGCACCAGCAGCCAAGATAGGGCTAGCGAGACCTACGAGCAGTACTTC. The V gene is TRBV1, the J gene TRBJ2-7; the D call of TRBD2 is as the table states it, not checked on the DNA. TRBV1 is described as a pseudogene. CDR3 length equals 16 residues.

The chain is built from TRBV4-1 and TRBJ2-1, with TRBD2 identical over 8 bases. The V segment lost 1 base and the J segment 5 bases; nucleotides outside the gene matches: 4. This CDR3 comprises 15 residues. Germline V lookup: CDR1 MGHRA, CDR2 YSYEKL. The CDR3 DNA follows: TGCGCCAGCAGCCAAGTCGGACTAGCCGACAATGAGCAGTTCTTC. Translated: CASSQVGLADNEQFF.